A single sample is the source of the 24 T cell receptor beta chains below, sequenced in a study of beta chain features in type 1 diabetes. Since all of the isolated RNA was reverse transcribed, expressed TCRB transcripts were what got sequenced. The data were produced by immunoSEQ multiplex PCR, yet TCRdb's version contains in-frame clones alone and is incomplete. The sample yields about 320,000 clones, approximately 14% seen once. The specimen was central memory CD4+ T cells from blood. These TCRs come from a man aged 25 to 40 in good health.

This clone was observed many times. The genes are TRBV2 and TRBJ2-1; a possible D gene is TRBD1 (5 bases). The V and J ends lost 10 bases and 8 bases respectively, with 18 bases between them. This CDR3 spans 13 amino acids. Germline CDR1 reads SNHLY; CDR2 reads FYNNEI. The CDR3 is CAIGASTGDEQFF. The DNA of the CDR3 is TGTGCCATTGGGGCCTCAACTGGCGATGAGCAGTTCTTC. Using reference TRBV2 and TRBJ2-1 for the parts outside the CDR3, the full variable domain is EPEVTQTPSHQVTQMGQEVILRCVPISNHLYFYWYRQILGQKVEFLVSFYNNEISEKSEIFDDQFSVERPDGSNFTLKIRSTKLEDSAMYFCAIGASTGDEQFFGPGTRLTVL.

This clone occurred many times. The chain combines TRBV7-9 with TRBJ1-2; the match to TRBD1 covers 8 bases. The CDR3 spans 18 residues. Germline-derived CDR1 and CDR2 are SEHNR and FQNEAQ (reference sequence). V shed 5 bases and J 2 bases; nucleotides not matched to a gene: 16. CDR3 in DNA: TGTGCCAGCAGCCCAAATATTGCCACAGGGGGACAAAACTATGGCTACACCTTC. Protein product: CASSPNIATGGQNYGYTF.

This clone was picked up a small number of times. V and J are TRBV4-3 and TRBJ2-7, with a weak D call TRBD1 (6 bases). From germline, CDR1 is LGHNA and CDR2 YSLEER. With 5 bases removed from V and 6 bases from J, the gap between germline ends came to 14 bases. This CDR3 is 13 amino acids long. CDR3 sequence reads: CASSVIQGREQYF. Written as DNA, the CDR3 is TGCGCCAGCAGCGTAATACAGGGTCGCGAGCAGTACTTC.

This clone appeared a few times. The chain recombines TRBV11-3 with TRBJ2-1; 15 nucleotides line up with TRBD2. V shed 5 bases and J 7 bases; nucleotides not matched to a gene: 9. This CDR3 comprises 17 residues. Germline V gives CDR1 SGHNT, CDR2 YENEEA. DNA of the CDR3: TGTGCCAGCAGCCTCGGGACTAGCGGGAGGCGGATGAATGAGCAGTTCTTC. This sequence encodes CASSLGTSGRRMNEQFF.

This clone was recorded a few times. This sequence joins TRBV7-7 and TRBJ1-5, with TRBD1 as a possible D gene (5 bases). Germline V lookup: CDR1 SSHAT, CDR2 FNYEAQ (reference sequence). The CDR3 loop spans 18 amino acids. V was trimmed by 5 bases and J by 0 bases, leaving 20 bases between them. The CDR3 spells CASSPTVGGGHSNQPQHF. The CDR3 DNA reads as TGTGCCAGCAGCCCGACCGTCGGGGGGGGTCATAGCAATCAGCCCCAGCATTTT.

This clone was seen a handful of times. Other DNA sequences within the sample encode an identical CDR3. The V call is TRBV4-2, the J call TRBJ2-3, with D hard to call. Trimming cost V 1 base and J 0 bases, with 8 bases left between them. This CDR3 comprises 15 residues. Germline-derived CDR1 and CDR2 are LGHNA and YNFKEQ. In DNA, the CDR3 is TGTGCCAGCAGCCAAGTTGCGGCTAGCACAGATACGCAGTATTTT. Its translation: CASSQVAASTDTQYF.

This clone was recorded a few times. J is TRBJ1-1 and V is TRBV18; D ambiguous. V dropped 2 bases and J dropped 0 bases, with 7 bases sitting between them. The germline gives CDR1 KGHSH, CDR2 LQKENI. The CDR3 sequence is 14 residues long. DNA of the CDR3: TGTGCCAGCTCACCAGGCAGATTGAACACTGAAGCTTTCTTT. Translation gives CASSPGRLNTEAFF.

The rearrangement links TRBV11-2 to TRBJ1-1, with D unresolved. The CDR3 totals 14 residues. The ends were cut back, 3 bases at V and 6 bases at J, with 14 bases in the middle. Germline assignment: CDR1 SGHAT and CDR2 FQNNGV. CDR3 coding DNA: TGTGCCAGCAGCTTGAGGCGCGGTGGATCTGAAGCTTTCTTT. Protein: CASSLRRGGSEAFF.

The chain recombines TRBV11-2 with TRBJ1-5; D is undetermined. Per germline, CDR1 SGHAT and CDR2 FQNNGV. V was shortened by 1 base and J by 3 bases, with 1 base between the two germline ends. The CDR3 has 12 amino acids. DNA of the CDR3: TGTGCCAGCAGCTTAGCCAATCAGCCCCAGCATTTT. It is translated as CASSLANQPQHF.

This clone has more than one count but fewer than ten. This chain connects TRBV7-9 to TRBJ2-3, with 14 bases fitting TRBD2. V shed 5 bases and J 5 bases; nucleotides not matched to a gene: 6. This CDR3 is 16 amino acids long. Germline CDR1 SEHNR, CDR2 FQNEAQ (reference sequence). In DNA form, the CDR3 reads TGTGCCAGCAGCCCGGGGACTAGCGGGAGAGGAGATACGCAGTATTTT. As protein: CASSPGTSGRGDTQYF. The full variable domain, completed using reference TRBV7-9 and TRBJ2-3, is DTGVSQNPRHKITKRGQNVTFRCDPISEHNRLYWYRQTLGQGPEFLTYFQNEAQLEKSRLLSDRFSAERPKGSFSTLEIQRTEQGDSAMYLCASSPGTSGRGDTQYFGPGTRLTVL.

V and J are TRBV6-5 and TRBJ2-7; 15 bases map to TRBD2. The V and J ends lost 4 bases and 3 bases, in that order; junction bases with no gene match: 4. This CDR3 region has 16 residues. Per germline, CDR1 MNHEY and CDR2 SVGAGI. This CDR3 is CASSWTSGGVRYEQYF. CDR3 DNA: TGTGCCAGCAGTTGGACTAGCGGGGGGGTTCGCTACGAGCAGTACTTC.

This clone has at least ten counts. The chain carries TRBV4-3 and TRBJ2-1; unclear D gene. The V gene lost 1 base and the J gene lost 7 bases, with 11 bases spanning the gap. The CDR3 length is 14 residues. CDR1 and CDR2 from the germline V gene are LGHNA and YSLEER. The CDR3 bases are TGCGCCAGCAGCCAAGGAGCTTTGGAGAATGAGCAGTTCTTC. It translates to CASSQGALENEQFF.

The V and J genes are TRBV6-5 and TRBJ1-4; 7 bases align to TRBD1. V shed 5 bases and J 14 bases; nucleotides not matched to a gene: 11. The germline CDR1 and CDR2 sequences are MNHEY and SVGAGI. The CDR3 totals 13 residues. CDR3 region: CASSASGGGWLFF. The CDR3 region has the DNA TGTGCCAGCAGTGCGTCAGGGGGGGGATGGCTGTTTTTT.

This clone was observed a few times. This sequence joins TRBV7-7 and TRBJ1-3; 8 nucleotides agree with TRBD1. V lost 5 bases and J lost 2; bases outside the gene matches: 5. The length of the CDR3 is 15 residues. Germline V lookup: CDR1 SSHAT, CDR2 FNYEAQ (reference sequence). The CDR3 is CASSLDRAAGNTIYF. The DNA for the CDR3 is TGTGCCAGCAGCCTGGACAGGGCGGCTGGAAACACCATATATTTT.

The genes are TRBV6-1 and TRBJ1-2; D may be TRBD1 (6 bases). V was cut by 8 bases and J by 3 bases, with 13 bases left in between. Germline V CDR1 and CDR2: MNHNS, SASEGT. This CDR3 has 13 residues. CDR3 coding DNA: TGTGCCAGCGGAGTGCAGGGGCACTATGGCTACACCTTC. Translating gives CASGVQGHYGYTF.

Written as DNA, the CDR3 is TGTGCCTGGAGTGTTCAGGGGGTCACTGAAGCTTTCTTT. Its protein is CAWSVQGVTEAFF. The chain uses TRBV30 and TRBJ1-1; 7 nucleotides match TRBD1. CDR3 length: 13 residues. Germline V gene data show CDR1 as GTSNPN and CDR2 as SVGIG (reference sequence). Trimming took 0 bases from V and 4 from J; bases not matched to a gene: 2.

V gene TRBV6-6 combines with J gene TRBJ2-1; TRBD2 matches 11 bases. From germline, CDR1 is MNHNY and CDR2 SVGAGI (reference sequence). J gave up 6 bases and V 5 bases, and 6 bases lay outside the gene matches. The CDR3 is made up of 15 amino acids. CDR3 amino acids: CASSATGTSGNEQFF. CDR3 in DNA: TGTGCCAGCAGTGCTACCGGGACTAGCGGCAATGAGCAGTTCTTC.

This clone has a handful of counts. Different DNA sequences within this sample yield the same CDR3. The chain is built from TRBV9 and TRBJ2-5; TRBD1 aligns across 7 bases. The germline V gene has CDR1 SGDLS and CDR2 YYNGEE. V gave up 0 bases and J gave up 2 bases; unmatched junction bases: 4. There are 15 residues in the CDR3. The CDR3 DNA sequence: TGTGCCAGCAGCGTAGCTCCAGGGGGACAAGAGACCCAGTACTTC. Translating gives CASSVAPGGQETQYF. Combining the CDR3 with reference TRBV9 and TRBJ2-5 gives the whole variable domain DSGVTQTPKHLITATGQRVTLRCSPRSGDLSVYWYQQSLDQGLQFLIQYYNGEERAKGNILERFSAQQFPDLHSELNLSSLELGDSALYFCASSVAPGGQETQYFGPGTRLLVL.

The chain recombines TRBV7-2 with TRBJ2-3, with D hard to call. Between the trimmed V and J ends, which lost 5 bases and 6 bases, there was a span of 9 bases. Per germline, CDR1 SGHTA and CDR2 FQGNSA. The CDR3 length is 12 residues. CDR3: CASSQTVDTQYF. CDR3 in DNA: TGTGCCAGCAGCCAGACCGTGGATACGCAGTATTTT. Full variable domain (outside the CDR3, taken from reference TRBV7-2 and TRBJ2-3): GAGVSQSPSNKVTEKGKDVELRCDPISGHTALYWYRQSLGQGLEFLIYFQGNSAPDKSGLPSDRFSAERTGGSVSTLTIQRTQQEDSAVYLCASSQTVDTQYFGPGTRLTVL.

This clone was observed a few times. CDR3 nucleotides: TGTGCCAGCAGCCTACAGGGTGAGAACACTGAAGCTTTCTTT. Encoded protein: CASSLQGENTEAFF. J is TRBJ1-1 and V is TRBV11-2, with D perhaps TRBD1 (6 bases). This CDR3 spans 14 amino acids. Trimming took 5 bases from V and 1 from J, leaving 11 bases between them. CDR1 SGHAT and CDR2 FQNNGV come from the germline V gene. Filled out from reference TRBV11-2 and TRBJ1-1, the complete variable domain reads EAGVAQSPRYKIIEKRQSVAFWCNPISGHATLYWYQQILGQGPKLLIQFQNNGVVDDSQLPKDRFSAERLKGVDSTLKIQPAKLEDSAVYLCASSLQGENTEAFFGQGTRLTVV.

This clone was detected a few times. The CDR3 sequence is CASGRGRDQPQHF. The DNA for the CDR3 is TGTGCCAGCGGGCGGGGACGGGACCAGCCCCAGCATTTT. V is TRBV6-5 and J is TRBJ1-5, with D perhaps matching TRBD1 (5 bases). In germline, CDR1 is MNHEY, CDR2 SVGAGI. The CDR3 sequence is 13 residues long. The ends were cut back, 8 bases at V and 7 bases at J, with 15 bases in the middle.

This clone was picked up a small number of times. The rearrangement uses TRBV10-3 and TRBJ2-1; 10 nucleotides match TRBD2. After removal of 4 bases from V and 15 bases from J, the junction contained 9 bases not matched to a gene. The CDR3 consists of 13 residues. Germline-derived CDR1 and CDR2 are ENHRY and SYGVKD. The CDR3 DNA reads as TGTGCCATCAGTGTCTCTAGCGGGAGCTTCTGGTTCTTC. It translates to CAISVSSGSFWFF.

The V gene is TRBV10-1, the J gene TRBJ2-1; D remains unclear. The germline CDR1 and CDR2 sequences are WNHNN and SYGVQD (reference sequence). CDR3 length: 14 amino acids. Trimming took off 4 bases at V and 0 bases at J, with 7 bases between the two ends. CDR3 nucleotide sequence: TGCGCCAGCAGTGGTACGAACTCCTACAATGAGCAGTTCTTC. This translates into CASSGTNSYNEQFF.

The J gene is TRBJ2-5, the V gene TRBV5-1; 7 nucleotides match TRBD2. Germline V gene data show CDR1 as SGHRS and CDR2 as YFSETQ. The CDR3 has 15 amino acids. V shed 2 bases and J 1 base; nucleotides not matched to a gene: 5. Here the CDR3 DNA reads TGCGCCAGCAGCTTAGGGCCTAGCGGCCAAGAGACCCAGTACTTC. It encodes CASSLGPSGQETQYF.